The source of this T cell receptor beta chain is a study of OX40 agonist ivuxolimab in advanced cancers. The study in broad terms: Ivuxolimab, which targeted the costimulatory receptor OX40 (CD134), was an agonistic, fully human IgG2 monoclonal antibody. Of the approximately 50 dose-escalation patients, hepatocellular carcinoma was present in roughly 19, melanoma in approximately 15, renal cell carcinoma in 9 and head and neck cancer in 9. A male proportion of around 83% and a mean age of 60 years, ranging from about 23 to 90, were recorded for the dose-escalation cohort. The paper reports the monotherapy dose-escalation portion (N = 52 patients) of the phase I ivuxolimab trial. The point of sequencing TCRbeta in the periphery was to test whether ivuxolimab changed TCR sequence diversity and drove clonal T-cell expansion. Prior anti-PD-1, anti-PD-L1 or anti-CTLA-4 therapy was permitted, and 40% of dose-escalation patients had received checkpoint inhibitors. Three dose-escalation patients achieved partial responses, one with hepatocellular carcinoma and two with cutaneous melanoma. Intravenous ivuxolimab was administered to patients every 2 weeks at six dose levels: 0.01, 0.1, 0.3, 1.5, 3 and 10 mg/kg.

Taken from cysteine to phenylalanine, the CDR3 has 16 residues. The CDR3 DNA has 48 bases and is translated from base 1. Unmatched junction bases come to 12, with V trimmed by 3 bases and J by 5 bases. CDR1 and CDR2, per the germline V gene, are KGHSH and LQKENI. The trial excluded patients who had a history of autoimmune disease or were on systemic immunosuppression. Peripheral blood for TCR sequencing was drawn from every dose cohort at baseline, at cycle 4 day 1 and at cycle 7 day 1. Samples were obtained from an open-label, multicenter, first-in-human phase I dose-escalation trial of ivuxolimab. The trial enrolled adults with locally advanced or metastatic head and neck squamous cell, hepatocellular, melanoma or renal cell carcinoma. CD4+ and CD8+ T cells were sorted separately from peripheral blood before TCR sequencing. Genomic DNA was extracted from sorted cells for sequencing of the TCRbeta CDR3 region. The immunoSEQ Assay was used to sequence the TCRbeta CDR3 regions. In its TCRdb copy, this immuneACCESS table keeps in-frame sequences only and misses some clones. Where compared with another copy, unresolved V genes explain less than half of these, and the others have no known cause. The sample table contains 92,000 or so clones; only one count was recorded for approximately 90% of them. 7% to 8.5% of the sample rests with the top ten.

With respect to this clone: This clone's antigen is unknown. There are no base qualities to consult, and no much larger clone falls within one base.

Beyond this particular receptor, the publication reports: At doses from 0.1 to 3.0 mg/kg, clonal expansion was seen in both CD4+ and CD8+ blood T cells between baseline and week 6. Low levels of normalized T-cell clonal expansion were also seen in some patients who did not respond. In the 0.1-3.0 mg/kg groups, partial responders were among the patients with the lowest normalized peripheral clonal expansion, particularly in CD8+ T cells. After ivuxolimab, CD8+ T cells had more expanded clones than CD4+ T cells on average. Which antigens the clonally expanded peripheral T cells were specific for was not determined.

The sequence was obtained from an adult with an advanced solid tumor such as melanoma, head and neck, liver or kidney cancer. The starting material was CD4+ or CD8+ T cells sorted from blood, obtained in a trial of the OX40 agonist ivuxolimab. The rearranged segments are TRBV18 and TRBJ1-1; the junction holds 7 bases that match TRBD1. The CDR3 in this case is CASSPPRQGGRTEAFF. The sequenced DNA is TGTGCCAGCTCACCGCCTCGACAGGGAGGGAGGACTGAAGCTTTCTTT.